This entry lists 16 T cell receptor beta chains sequenced from one sample in a study of blood T cells in healthy people across ages. A sample-barcoded 5' primer and a J-beta primer mix were used in a second PCR of about 7 to 12 cycles. TCRdb analysed the 5' RACE reads with MiXCR anew, one entry per CDR3 protein. The data show 870,000 or so distinct CDR3 sequences, more than 25% seen once. The sample taken for sequencing was blood. These receptors were collected from an elderly woman in good health.

This clonotype has a count of ten or more. The chain has TRBV4-3 and TRBJ2-4, with D perhaps TRBD1 or TRBD2 (5 bases each). Germline CDR1 reads LGHNA; CDR2 reads YSLEER. V was cut by 7 bases and J by 0 bases, with 16 bases left in between. The CDR3 is made up of 16 amino acids. The CDR3 DNA reads as TGCGCCAGCACCAGACCGGGGCCCATAGCCAAAAACATTCAGTACTTC. Translating it yields CASTRPGPIAKNIQYF.

This clonotype was seen ten or more times. This chain uses TRBV24-1 with TRBJ2-3, with D uncertain. CDR1 is KGHDR, CDR2 SFDVKD, per germline. V shed 3 bases and J shed 8 bases, with 23 bases lying between them. This CDR3 region has 17 residues. CDR3 bases: TGTGCCACCAGTGATCCCTCCCCTGCAGCAGGCAGAAGTACGCAGTATTTT. Protein sequence: CATSDPSPAAGRSTQYF.

This clonotype was seen just once. CDR3 loop: CAWAGTGYTGELFF. In DNA form, the CDR3 reads TGTGCCTGGGCCGGGACAGGGTACACCGGGGAGCTGTTTTTT. The chain recombines TRBV30 with TRBJ2-2, with 9 bases aligning to TRBD1. Germline-derived CDR1 and CDR2 are GTSNPN and SVGIG (reference sequence). The V segment lost 5 bases and the J segment 3 bases; nucleotides outside the gene matches: 4. The CDR3 consists of 14 residues.

The V gene is TRBV20-1, the J gene TRBJ2-7, with TRBD1 matching over 9 bases. V gave up 5 bases and J gave up 1 base; unmatched junction bases: 6. Germline V gives CDR1 DFQATT, CDR2 SNEGSKA (reference sequence). This CDR3 comprises 14 residues. The CDR3 protein is CSAHGQGRSYEQYF. As DNA, the CDR3 is TGCAGTGCTCACGGACAGGGGAGATCCTACGAGCAGTACTTC.

This clonotype turned up a few times. This sequence joins TRBV6-2 or TRBV6-3 and TRBJ1-6; TRBD1 is a possible D gene (6 bases). V lost 6 bases, J lost 6 bases, and 15 bases lay in between. The CDR3 sequence is 15 residues long. Germline V gene data show CDR1 as MNHEY and CDR2 as SVGEGT. Written as DNA, the CDR3 is TGTGCCAGCAGGCCGGATGACAGGAGTAATTCACCCCTCCACTTT. Its protein is CASRPDDRSNSPLHF.

This clonotype has a count of ten or more. The chain joins TRBV5-1 to TRBJ2-5; D gene unclear. Trimming took 2 bases from V and 1 from J, leaving 9 bases between them. CDR3 length: 14 amino acids. Germline V CDR1 and CDR2: SGHRS, YFSETQ. The CDR3 reads CASSFGRPQETQYF. The CDR3 DNA reads as TGCGCCAGCAGCTTTGGCAGACCCCAAGAGACCCAGTACTTC.

This clonotype was observed at least ten times. The V gene is TRBV12-3 or TRBV12-4, the J gene TRBJ2-6; 8 bases map to TRBD1. This CDR3 comprises 16 residues. Losses at the gene ends were 6 bases for V and 2 bases for J; bases not matched to a gene: 6. CDR3 nucleotide sequence: TGTGCCAGCAGGAAGGACAGGGCAGCTGGGGCCAACGTCCTGACTTTC. It encodes CASRKDRAAGANVLTF.

The chain is built from TRBV2 and TRBJ2-3, with 10 bases fitting TRBD1. Trimming cost V 0 bases and J 2 bases; bases outside gene matches: 8. Per the germline V gene, CDR1 is SNHLY and CDR2 is FYNNEI. This CDR3 is 18 amino acids long. CDR3 nucleotides: TGTGCCAGCAGTGAAGCAATCTCAGGGACAGGGGTCACAGATACGCAGTATTTT. This codes for CASSEAISGTGVTDTQYF.

Only a few counts were recorded for this clonotype. The J gene is TRBJ1-1, the V gene TRBV20-1, with 8 bases that match TRBD1. With V trimmed by 0 bases and J by 5 bases, 2 bases remained unmatched. CDR3 length: 13 amino acids. CDR1 is DFQATT and CDR2 is SNEGSKA in the germline V gene (reference sequence). In DNA, the CDR3 is TGCAGTGCTAGAGAGACAGGGGTGACTGAAGCTTTCTTT. Translating gives CSARETGVTEAFF.

This clonotype has a count of ten or more. The V gene is TRBV19, the J gene TRBJ1-6; D not resolved. V was pared by 3 bases and J by 7 bases, with 13 bases between. Germline-derived CDR1 and CDR2 are LNHDA and SQIVND (reference sequence). CDR3 length: 15 residues. CDR3 protein: CASSITLGPNSPLHF. In DNA, the CDR3 is TGTGCCAGTAGTATTACCCTCGGACCCAATTCACCCCTCCACTTT.

About this clonotype: Given a much more abundant clone one base away, this may be a read error. The rearrangement uses TRBV9 and TRBJ2-7; 9 bases map to TRBD2. CDR3 size: 16 residues. CDR1 and CDR2 from the germline V gene are SGDLS and YYNGEE. Trimming took 0 bases from V and 3 from J; bases not matched to a gene: 7. The CDR3: CASSVAVSGGGYEQYF. Here the CDR3 DNA reads TGTGCCAGCAGCGTAGCTGTTAGCGGGGGAGGCTACGAGCAGTACTTC.

The rearrangement joins TRBV6-5 to TRBJ2-6; 7 bases match TRBD1. From germline, CDR1 is MNHEY and CDR2 SVGAGI. The CDR3 covers 18 residues. V dropped 4 bases and J dropped 1; count of bases not matched to a gene: 10. The CDR3 sequence is CASSSHPGTASGANVLTF. The DNA of the CDR3 is TGTGCCAGCAGTTCGCACCCCGGGACAGCTTCTGGGGCCAACGTCCTGACTTTC.

The rearrangement links TRBV11-2 to TRBJ2-1; 8 bases fit TRBD2. Germline lookup yields CDR1 SGHAT and CDR2 FQNNGV. The CDR3 sequence is 17 residues long. J was trimmed by 3 bases and V by 10 bases; bases with no gene match: 17. Here the CDR3 reads CANNGATGGGFYNEQFF. The CDR3 nucleotides are TGTGCCAACAACGGGGCGACCGGCGGGGGGTTCTACAATGAGCAGTTCTTC.

This clonotype was recorded at least ten times. CDR3: CASERTGQETQYF. CDR3 DNA sequence: TGTGCCAGCGAACGGACAGGCCAAGAGACCCAGTACTTC. The chain is built from TRBV3-1 and TRBJ2-5; 7 bases map to TRBD1. CDR1 and CDR2 (germline): LGHDT, YNNKEL (reference sequence). J gave up 1 base and V 8 bases, and 4 bases lay outside the gene matches. There are 13 residues in the CDR3.

In this sample, this clonotype turned up many times. The chain joins TRBV6-1 to TRBJ2-1; possibly TRBD1 or TRBD2 for D (7 bases each). Germline V lookup: CDR1 MNHNS, CDR2 SASEGT. The CDR3 covers 16 residues. V gave up 3 bases and J gave up 3 bases, with 15 bases separating them. The CDR3 DNA sequence: TGTGCCAGCAGTGATGGGGAGGGGGCAGGCTACAATGAGCAGTTCTTC. It yields the protein CASSDGEGAGYNEQFF.

Comment on this clonotype: This may be a read error, as it is one base from a much larger clone. This chain joins TRBV7-3 and TRBJ2-5, with D unclear. The V and J ends lost 4 bases and 5 bases respectively, with 17 bases between them. CDR3 size: 15 residues. The germline CDR1 and CDR2 sequences are SGHTA and FQGTGA. CDR3 sequence reads: CASSSAPGFEETQYF. As DNA, the CDR3 is TGTGCCAGCAGCTCCGCCCCAGGTTTCGAGGAGACCCAGTACTTC.